Presented here are 29 T cell receptor beta chains from one specimen sequenced in a study of control samples from healthy donors and cancer patients (TCRdb year 2020). Libraries were constructed by the immunoSEQ multiplex PCR assay. TCRdb took this table from immuneACCESS and kept in-frame rearrangements with V and J called. Such tables lack part of the clones; where checked against another copy, unresolved V genes explain under half of the gap, and the rest is unexplained. This sample has about 89,000 clones in its table, and over 75% of those were observed once. Jointly, the top ten make up approximately 2% of the sample. The sample comprised blood. These receptors came from a woman in her 40s in good health.

The chain couples TRBV19 to TRBJ2-1, with D perhaps TRBD2 (6 bases). CDR1 is LNHDA and CDR2 is SQIVND in the germline V gene (reference sequence). This CDR3 has 14 amino acids. V lost 7 bases and J lost 4, with 14 bases in between. CDR3 amino acids: CASTPGRGYNEQFF. For the CDR3, the DNA is TGTGCCAGTACACCAGGACGGGGGTACAATGAGCAGTTCTTC.

This clone was counted a single time. At one end, the junction sequence differs from germline, possibly due to a read error. The chain carries TRBV5-1 and TRBJ2-7; possibly TRBD1 or TRBD2 for D (5 bases each). The CDR3 contains 14 residues. The germline CDR1 and CDR2 sequences are SGHRS and YFSETQ. In nucleotides, the CDR3 is TGCGCCAGCAGCTCCGGGACGGCAACCTACGAGCAGCACTTC. It is translated as CASSSGTATYEQHF.

The V gene is TRBV6-2 or TRBV6-3, the J gene TRBJ2-7; no definite D call. Germline assignment: CDR1 MNHEY and CDR2 SVGEGT. Trimming left V 3 bases short and J 3 bases short, with 18 bases between. CDR3 length equals 16 residues. The CDR3 region has the DNA TGTGCCAGCAGTTATTTGGATACGGGCCGTAGCTACGAGCAGTACTTC. Translating gives CASSYLDTGRSYEQYF.

Only a few counts were recorded for this clone. CDR3 sequence: CASSPYRTGSDGYTF. CDR3 DNA sequence: TGTGCCAGCAGCCCCTACCGGACAGGGAGTGATGGCTACACCTTC. This chain uses TRBV7-2 with TRBJ1-2, with 8 bases matching TRBD1. Trimming cost V 5 bases and J 6 bases; bases outside gene matches: 11. Germline V gene data show CDR1 as SGHTA and CDR2 as FQGNSA. The CDR3 loop spans 15 amino acids.

This clone was observed a handful of times. This sequence joins TRBV2 and TRBJ2-7; D perhaps matches TRBD2 (6 bases). This CDR3 has 13 amino acids. The germline V gene encodes CDR1 SNHLY and CDR2 FYNNEI. V was shortened by 11 bases and J by 3 bases, with 17 bases between the two germline ends. The CDR3 region has the DNA TGTGCCCTTGCCGGGACTGGAGGCTACGAGCAGTACTTC. Its translation is CALAGTGGYEQYF.

The chain recombines TRBV18 with TRBJ2-5; 12 nucleotides agree with TRBD2. Germline CDR1 is KGHSH and CDR2 is LQKENI. The CDR3 spans 15 residues. J lost 2 bases, V lost 3 bases, and 1 base had no gene match. The CDR3 DNA reads TGTGCCAGCTCACCCGGACTAGCGGGGCAAGAGACCCAGTACTTC. This codes for CASSPGLAGQETQYF.

The V gene is TRBV15, the J gene TRBJ2-7, with TRBD2 matching over 7 bases. CDR1 and CDR2 from the germline V gene are LNHNV and YYDKDF (reference sequence). The ends lost 0 bases at V and 4 bases at J; junction bases unmatched: 12. The CDR3 has 17 residues. CDR3 in DNA: TGTGCCACCAGCAGAGATTCCCCCCTCTCTAGCGGTTACGAGCAGTACTTC. The encoded protein is CATSRDSPLSSGYEQYF.

A single count supports this clone. The chain links TRBV24-1 to TRBJ2-7; possibly TRBD1 for D (5 bases). Germline loops: CDR1 KGHDR, CDR2 SFDVKD. This CDR3 comprises 15 residues. V dropped 2 bases and J dropped 1 base, with 11 bases sitting between them. The CDR3 DNA follows: TGTGCCACCAGTGATTCATCCTACAGGTCCTACGAGCAGTACTTC. The encoded protein is CATSDSSYRSYEQYF.

This clone was counted only a few times. J is TRBJ1-5 and V is TRBV6-1; 9 nucleotides match TRBD1. The CDR3 consists of 17 residues. Germline V gives CDR1 MNHNS, CDR2 SASEGT. Losses at the gene ends were 0 bases for V and 6 bases for J; bases not matched to a gene: 9. Written as DNA, the CDR3 is TGTGCCAGCAGTGAAGCGCCAGGAGGGACAGGGAGTCAGCCCCAGCATTTT. This translates into CASSEAPGGTGSQPQHF.

The rearrangement links TRBV30 to TRBJ1-5; D perhaps matches TRBD1 (5 bases). Germline V gene lookup returns CDR1 GTSNPN and CDR2 SVGIG (reference sequence). The V end was cut by 1 base, the J end by 10 bases, with 14 bases between. The CDR3 consists of 13 residues. This chain's CDR3 is CAWSEQGKSPQHF. The DNA of the CDR3 is TGTGCCTGGAGTGAGCAGGGAAAGAGTCCCCAGCATTTT.

V and J are TRBV20-1 and TRBJ1-2; D is possibly TRBD1 (5 bases). CDR3 length: 11 amino acids. Germline assignment: CDR1 DFQATT and CDR2 SNEGSKA (reference sequence). Trimming stripped 0 bases from V and 8 bases from J, with 7 bases between. CDR3 bases: TGCAGTGCTAGAGAAGGGGACGGCTACACCTTC. Amino acids: CSAREGDGYTF.

The chain uses TRBV6-6 and TRBJ2-1; 11 positions match TRBD1. V gave up 5 bases and J gave up 7 bases; unmatched junction bases: 19. This CDR3 has 19 residues. In germline, CDR1 is MNHNY, CDR2 SVGAGI (reference sequence). DNA of the CDR3: TGTGCCAGCAGTCTGCTAAATACACGGGACAGGGGGAGGATGAATGAGCAGTTCTTC. Its protein product is CASSLLNTRDRGRMNEQFF.

CDR3 region: CASSRDNTEAFF. The CDR3 DNA sequence: TGTGCCAGCAGCCGGGACAACACTGAAGCTTTCTTT. This chain joins TRBV5-4 and TRBJ1-1; D might be TRBD1 (5 bases). Per the germline V gene, CDR1 is SGHNT and CDR2 is YYREEE (reference sequence). This CDR3 comprises 12 residues. The germline V and J ends were trimmed by 4 bases and 2 bases, with 6 bases remaining between them.

This clone appeared a single time. This chain uses TRBV9 with TRBJ1-1; TRBD1 matches at 8 bases. The V and J ends lost 3 bases and 5 bases, in that order; junction bases with no gene match: 9. There are 15 residues in the CDR3. The V gene's germline CDR1 is SGDLS and CDR2 YYNGEE. The CDR3 sequence: CASSAPTGGDTEAFF. The CDR3 nucleotides are TGTGCCAGCAGCGCCCCAACAGGGGGAGATACTGAAGCTTTCTTT.

The chain joins TRBV11-3 to TRBJ2-1; D uncertain. In germline, CDR1 is SGHNT, CDR2 YENEEA. Deletions cut 5 bases from V and 7 bases from J, with 15 bases between. The CDR3 extends over 14 amino acids. CDR3: CASSPWGSTNEQFF. CDR3 sequence (DNA): TGTGCCAGCAGCCCCTGGGGTAGCACGAATGAGCAGTTCTTC.

The chain links TRBV2 to TRBJ2-6, with 7 bases lining up with TRBD1. The ends lost 7 bases at V and 3 bases at J; junction bases unmatched: 9. This CDR3 region has 16 residues. Germline lookup yields CDR1 SNHLY and CDR2 FYNNEI. The CDR3 sequence: CASTRDSHGGANVLTF. In nucleotides, the CDR3 is TGTGCCAGCACTAGGGACAGCCACGGTGGGGCCAACGTCCTGACTTTC. The variable domain in full, with the rest retrieved from reference TRBV2 and TRBJ2-6, is EPEVTQTPSHQVTQMGQEVILRCVPISNHLYFYWYRQILGQKVEFLVSFYNNEISEKSEIFDDQFSVERPDGSNFTLKIRSTKLEDSAMYFCASTRDSHGGANVLTFGAGSRLTVL.

This sequence joins TRBV11-3 and TRBJ2-7; maybe TRBD2 (6 bases). The CDR3 is 14 amino acids. The germline V and J ends were trimmed by 4 bases and 1 base, with 11 bases remaining between them. Germline V gives CDR1 SGHNT, CDR2 YENEEA. The CDR3 DNA is TGTGCCAGCAGCTGGGGTAGCGGTTCCTACGAGCAGTACTTC. Amino acids: CASSWGSGSYEQYF.

This chain connects TRBV20-1 to TRBJ2-1; 8 nucleotides align to TRBD2. V was pared by 3 bases and J by 10 bases, with 8 bases of the junction left unmatched. The CDR3 runs 13 residues. In germline, CDR1 is DFQATT, CDR2 SNEGSKA (reference sequence). CDR3 in amino acids: CSASDGGASEQFF. The CDR3 coding sequence is TGCAGTGCTAGTGACGGGGGGGCCTCCGAGCAGTTCTTC.

The J gene is TRBJ2-1, the V gene TRBV18, with TRBD2 as a possible D gene (5 bases). V lost 3 bases, J lost 4 bases, and 13 bases lay in between. The CDR3 loop spans 15 amino acids. Looked up from germline, CDR1 is KGHSH and CDR2 is LQKENI. CDR3 residues: CASSPGGYPYNEQFF. CDR3 in DNA: TGTGCCAGCTCACCCGGAGGCTATCCGTACAATGAGCAGTTCTTC.

This clone appeared a single time. This chain uses TRBV9 with TRBJ2-5; D might be TRBD1 or TRBD2, each matching 6 bases. With 1 base removed from V and 4 bases from J, the gap between germline ends came to 14 bases. Germline V lookup: CDR1 SGDLS, CDR2 YYNGEE. The CDR3 contains 15 residues. The CDR3 here is CASSVQGNGRETQYF. CDR3 coding DNA: TGTGCCAGCAGCGTACAGGGGAACGGGAGAGAGACCCAGTACTTC.

This chain uses TRBV12-5 with TRBJ1-1, with 10 bases aligning to TRBD1. The CDR3 consists of 17 residues. Unmatched junction bases numbered 8, after V lost 0 bases and J lost 4 bases. Germline V CDR1 and CDR2: LGHNT, FRNRAP. Here the CDR3 DNA reads TGTGCTAGTGGTTTGGTAGGTTCTCGGGACAGGGGCACTGAAGCTTTCTTT. As protein: CASGLVGSRDRGTEAFF.

This clone was seen a single time. The chain has TRBV6-5 and TRBJ2-5, with TRBD1 matching over 7 bases. V trimming: 9 bases; J trimming: 5 bases; junction bases outside the gene matches: 9. Germline CDR1 reads MNHEY; CDR2 reads SVGAGI. The CDR3 runs 13 residues. The CDR3 bases are TGTGCCAGTGGGCAGAGGGGGCGGGAGACCCAGTACTTC. Protein sequence: CASGQRGRETQYF.

V gene TRBV7-2 combines with J gene TRBJ2-1; unclear D gene. The V end was cut by 1 base, the J end by 5 bases, with 9 bases between. The CDR3 totals 14 residues. The germline V gene has CDR1 SGHTA and CDR2 FQGNSA. The CDR3, as DNA: TGTGCCAGCAGCTTAGGCTTCGGCGACAATGAGCAGTTCTTC. Its translation: CASSLGFGDNEQFF. The full variable domain, rest sourced from reference TRBV7-2 and TRBJ2-1, is GAGVSQSPSNKVTEKGKDVELRCDPISGHTALYWYRQSLGQGLEFLIYFQGNSAPDKSGLPSDRFSAERTGGSVSTLTIQRTQQEDSAVYLCASSLGFGDNEQFFGPGTRLTVL.

The genes are TRBV29-1 and TRBJ1-5; D unclear. The CDR3 covers 13 residues. Per the germline V gene, CDR1 is SQVTM and CDR2 is ANQGSEA. Trimming removed 6 bases from V and 0 bases from J, with 9 bases in between. In nucleotides, the CDR3 is TGCAGCGTCGCAGAGAATAGCAATCAGCCCCAGCATTTT. Protein sequence: CSVAENSNQPQHF.

This clone was detected only once. V gene TRBV2 combines with J gene TRBJ1-5; 8 bases align to TRBD1. This CDR3 is built from 15 residues. Germline CDR1 and CDR2: SNHLY and FYNNEI. After removal of 1 base from V and 7 bases from J, the junction contained 6 bases not matched to a gene. This chain's CDR3 is CASSEGQGRRQPQHF. In nucleotides, the CDR3 is TGTGCCAGCAGTGAAGGACAGGGGCGACGGCAGCCCCAGCATTTT.

The chain uses TRBV19 and TRBJ1-1, with D maybe TRBD1 (6 bases). The germline V and J ends were trimmed by 5 bases and 6 bases, with 13 bases remaining between them. This CDR3 contains 13 residues. Germline assignment: CDR1 LNHDA and CDR2 SQIVND (reference sequence). The chain's CDR3 is CASSLRQEAEAFF. CDR3 DNA sequence: TGTGCCAGTAGTCTAAGACAGGAGGCTGAAGCTTTCTTT.

V is TRBV7-2 and J is TRBJ2-2; possibly TRBD2 for D (6 bases). Trimming shortened V by 5 bases and J by 0 bases, and 16 bases separated the two germline ends. This CDR3 comprises 17 residues. Germline V lookup: CDR1 SGHTA, CDR2 FQGNSA. CDR3 nucleotides: TGTGCCAGCAGCCCCTATGGGGGGACTTCGAACACCGGGGAGCTGTTTTTT. It encodes CASSPYGGTSNTGELFF.

CDR3 nucleotides: TGCGCCAGCAGCTCTGCGGGGGAGGAAGGTGAAAAACTGTTTTTT. This encodes CASSSAGEEGEKLFF. The chain is built from TRBV5-1 and TRBJ1-4, with D possibly matching TRBD1 (5 bases). Germline CDR1 SGHRS, CDR2 YFSETQ. This CDR3 has 15 residues. V was trimmed by 3 bases and J by 7 bases, leaving 16 bases between them.

This clone has more than one count but fewer than ten. The rearrangement uses TRBV6-5 and TRBJ1-6, with 8 bases that match TRBD1. Per germline, CDR1 MNHEY and CDR2 SVGAGI. The CDR3 is made up of 14 amino acids. Trimming removed 6 bases from V and 9 bases from J; junction bases left unmatched: 7. CDR3 protein: CASRPTGGVSPLHF. In DNA, the CDR3 is TGTGCCAGCAGACCAACAGGGGGTGTTTCACCCCTCCACTTT.